This T cell receptor beta chain was observed in a study of response to subunit inactivated influenza vaccine. Findings and caveats of the study: It was suggested by the authors that few new T cells are recruited by each seasonal influenza vaccination.

One entry per CDR3 protein results from TCRdb running MiXCR on the RT-PCR reads. The sample contains about 580,000 distinct CDR3 sequences, approximately 15% of which appear only once. To note about this clonotype: What it binds is not known.

The CDR3 sequence is 14 residues long. The V end was cut by 1 base, the J end by 0 bases, with 7 bases between. Germline V gene sequence: CDR1 SGDLS, CDR2 YYNGEE. The source is a man aged 50 to 60 who received an inactivated influenza vaccine. The V gene is TRBV9, the J gene TRBJ1-1; D unclear. The specimen comprised PBMCs from blood, sampled 12 days after vaccination. CDR3 amino acids: CASSVSRMNTEAFF. The CDR3 DNA reads as TGTGCCAGCAGCGTAAGTAGGATGAACACTGAAGCTTTCTTT.